This T cell receptor (beta chain) came from a study of response to subunit inactivated influenza vaccine. Trimming took 7 bases from V and 2 from J, leaving 9 bases between them. CDR3 length equals 13 residues. TCRdb itself ran the RT-PCR reads through MiXCR, one entry per CDR3 protein. Of about 480,000 distinct CDR3 sequences in the sample, approximately 11% are singletons; the top ten hold more than 10%. Source: PBMCs from blood, taken roughly 47 days after vaccination. The chain links TRBV12-3 or TRBV12-4 to TRBJ1-5; D unclear. The receptor comes from a man in his fifties or sixties who received an inactivated influenza vaccine. This chain's CDR3 is CASKDWGNQPQHF. The CDR3 DNA sequence: TGTGCCAGCAAGGATTGGGGCAATCAGCCCCAGCATTTT.